This T cell receptor beta chain was profiled in a study of shared clonotypes between healthy human individuals. Study outcomes and limitations: Despite large depth, rarefaction showed incomplete sorted-subset sequencing. When compared with the clonotypes that were shared by all four sorted-subset donors, the non-shared clonotypes turned out to have lower generation probabilities.

Germline values: CDR1 SGHRS, CDR2 YFSETQ. The length of the CDR3 is 15 residues. V lost 0 bases and J 3 bases, leaving 9 bases between the germline ends. A remark on this clone: Its antigen is not identified.

Clones were sequenced by immunoSEQ multiplex PCR, and TCRdb holds only the in-frame ones, with some missing. The sample has 640,000 or so clones; approximately 79% are singletons. There were no recent acute infections or vaccinations among the donors, who were healthy HIV-negative adults. Donors were Caucasian adults residing in Nashville, Tennessee, USA. This clonotype was obtained from a woman in her twenties or thirties in good health. The J gene is TRBJ1-4, the V gene TRBV5-1, with D maybe TRBD1 (5 bases). Sequenced: memory CD4+ T cells sorted from blood. Subset denoted: CD45RA-negative fraction. The CDR3 reads CASSLGSRANEKLFF. The DNA of the CDR3 is TGCGCCAGCAGCTTGGGTTCCAGGGCTAATGAAAAACTGTTTTTT. Drawing the rest from reference TRBV5-1 and TRBJ1-4, the complete variable domain is KAGVTQTPRYLIKTRGQQVTLSCSPISGHRSVSWYQQTPGQGLQFLFEYFSETQRNKGNFPGRFSGRQFSNSRSEMNVSTLELGDSALYLCASSLGSRANEKLFFGSGTQLSVL.